This T cell receptor beta chain was sequenced in a study of beta chain features in type 1 diabetes. Notes on the study in general: The cDNA sequencing approach could over-represent high-TCR-expressing cells. At VDJ recombination sites, type 1 diabetes patients had fewer insertions and more deleted nucleotides. Shortening of TCRB CDR3s, moderate but significant, appeared in all four CD4+ subsets of Type 1 diabetes patients.

A remark on this clone: Its specificity is not known.

Per germline, CDR1 MNHEY and CDR2 SVGAGI. Trimming took 6 bases from V and 0 from J, leaving 9 bases between them. This CDR3 is 15 amino acids long. What was sequenced were expressed TCRB transcripts, since all of the isolated RNA had been reverse transcribed. Measured with immunoSEQ multiplex PCR; TCRdb has only the in-frame clones, and not every one. The table includes under 400,000 clones, around 13% detected once. Using CD45RO/CCR7/CD25/CD127/CD95/CD27, CD4+ naive, central memory, regulatory and stem cell-like memory cells were sorted. This receptor was identified in a woman younger than 30 with type 1 diabetes. V usage is TRBV6-5 and J usage is TRBJ2-6; D is unresolved. The sequencing input was naive CD4+ T cells from blood. CDR3 nucleotide sequence: TGTGCCAGCAGACCCGCCAGCTCTGGGGCCAACGTCCTGACTTTC. It specifies CASRPASSGANVLTF.